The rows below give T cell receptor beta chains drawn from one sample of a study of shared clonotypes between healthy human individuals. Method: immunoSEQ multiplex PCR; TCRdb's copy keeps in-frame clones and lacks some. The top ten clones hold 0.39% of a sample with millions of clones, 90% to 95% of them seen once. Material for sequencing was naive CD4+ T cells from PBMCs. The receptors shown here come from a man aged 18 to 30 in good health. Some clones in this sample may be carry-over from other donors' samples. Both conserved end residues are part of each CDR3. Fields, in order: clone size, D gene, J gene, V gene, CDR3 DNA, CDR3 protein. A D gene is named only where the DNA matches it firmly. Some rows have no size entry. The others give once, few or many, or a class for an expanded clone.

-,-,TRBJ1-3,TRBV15,TGTGCCACCAGCAGATCAGGACGGATCTCTGGAAACACCATATATTTT,CATSRSGRISGNTIYF
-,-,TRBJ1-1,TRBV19,TGTGCCAGTAGTAGATCCAGGAACACTGAAGCTTTCTTT,CASSRSRNTEAFF
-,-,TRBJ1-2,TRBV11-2,TGTGCCAGCAGCTCGCGTAGTAGGGGCTACACCTTC,CASSSRSRGYTF
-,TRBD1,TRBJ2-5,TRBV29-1,TGCAGCGTCCTACAGGGGCCCGAGACCCAGTACTTC,CSVLQGPETQYF
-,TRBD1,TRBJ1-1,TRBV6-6,TGTGCCAGCAGATACAGGGGGCGAGGAACTGAAGCTTTCTTT,CASRYRGRGTEAFF
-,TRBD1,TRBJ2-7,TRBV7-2,TGTGCCAGCAGCTTAGGGGACAGGGGTTCCGAGCAGTACTTC,CASSLGDRGSEQYF
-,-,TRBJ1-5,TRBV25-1,TGTGCCAGCAGTGAATTCCCGACAGGAACCTATAGCAATCAGCCCCAGCATTTT,CASSEFPTGTYSNQPQHF
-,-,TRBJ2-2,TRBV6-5,TGTGCCAGCAGTGGGGACCTCCCATTTACCGGGGAGCTGTTTTTT,CASSGDLPFTGELFF
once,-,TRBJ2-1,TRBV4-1,TGCGCCAGCAGCCAAGTTGCGGGACCGCGTCTCTTC,CASSQVAGPRLF
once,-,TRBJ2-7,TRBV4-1,TGCGCCAGCACCGGGGGCAAGCGGGGCTACGAGCAGTACTTC,CASTGGKRGYEQYF
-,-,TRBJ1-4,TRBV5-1,TGCGCCAGCAGCCTTAATCCTCCTAATGAAAAACTGTTTTTT,CASSLNPPNEKLFF
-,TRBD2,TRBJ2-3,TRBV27,TGTGCCAGCAGTTCCCGACTAGCGGGAGTTAAGACAGATACGCAGTATTTT,CASSSRLAGVKTDTQYF
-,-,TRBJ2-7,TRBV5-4,TGTGCCAGCAGCTTGGAACTTGCCGGCGCCTACGAGCAGTACTTC,CASSLELAGAYEQYF
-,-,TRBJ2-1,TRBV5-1,TGCGCCAGCAGCTTGGTAGGCGTGTCCAATGAGCAGTTCTTC,CASSLVGVSNEQFF
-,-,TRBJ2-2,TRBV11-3,TGTGCCAGCAGCCCTACCGGGGCCTACACCGGGGAGCTGTTTTTT,CASSPTGAYTGELFF
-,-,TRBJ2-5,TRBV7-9,TGTGCCAGCAGCTCTACAGGGTTTCGAGGTGAGACCCAGTACTTC,CASSSTGFRGETQYF
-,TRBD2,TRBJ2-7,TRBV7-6,TGTGCCAGCAGCTTAGCCGTTAGCGGGGACGAGCAGTACTTC,CASSLAVSGDEQYF
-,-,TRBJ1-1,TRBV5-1,TGCGCCAGCAGCTCGGCCAACACTGAAGCTTTCTTT,CASSSANTEAFF
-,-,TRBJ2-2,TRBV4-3,TGCGCCAGCAGCCAAGATCTCAGAAACACCGGGGAGCTGTTTTTT,CASSQDLRNTGELFF
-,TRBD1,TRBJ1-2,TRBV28,TGTGCCAGCAGTTCTATCGGGACAGCTAACTATGGCTACACCTTC,CASSSIGTANYGYTF
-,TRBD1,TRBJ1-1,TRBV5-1,TGCGCCAGCAGCTTGGAAGCAGGGGGCAACACTGAAGCTTTCTTT,CASSLEAGGNTEAFF
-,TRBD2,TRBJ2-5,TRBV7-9,TGTGCCAGCAGCCTCGCGGGGGGCCTAGAGACCCAGTACTTC,CASSLAGGLETQYF
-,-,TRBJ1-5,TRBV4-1,TGCGCCAGCAGCCAAGCGGGCGCCGGACAGTCTCAGCCCCAGCATTTT,CASSQAGAGQSQPQHF
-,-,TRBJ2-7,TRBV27,TGTGCCAGCAGTTTATCACACCTCTCCTACGAGCAGTACTTC,CASSLSHLSYEQYF
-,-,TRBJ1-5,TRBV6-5,TGTGCCAGCAGTTACCGTGGCCCAGGGCCTCAGCCCCAGCATTTT,CASSYRGPGPQPQHF
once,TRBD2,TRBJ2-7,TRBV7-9,TGTGCCAGCAGCTTGGGACGGGAGGGGTACGAGCAGTACTTC,CASSLGREGYEQYF
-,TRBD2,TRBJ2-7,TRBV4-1,TGCGCCAGCAGCCCGACCGGACTAGCGGGAGAGTACGAGCAGTACTTC,CASSPTGLAGEYEQYF
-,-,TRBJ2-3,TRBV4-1,TGCGCCAGCAGCCAAGACTATACTAGCACAGATACGCAGTATTTT,CASSQDYTSTDTQYF
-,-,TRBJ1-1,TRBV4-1,TGCGCCAGCAGCCGGACGGACAGGAACACTGAAGCTTTCTTT,CASSRTDRNTEAFF
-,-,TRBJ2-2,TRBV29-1,TGCAGCGTTGCGGTCGCCGGGGAGCTGTTTTTT,CSVAVAGELFF
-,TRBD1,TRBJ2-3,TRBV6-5,TGTGCCAGCAGTTACAGGGGGCTAGATACGCAGTATTTT,CASSYRGLDTQYF
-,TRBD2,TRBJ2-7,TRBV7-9,TGTGCCAGCAGCTGGGGGGGACTATCCTATCAAGAGCAGTACTTC,CASSWGGLSYQEQYF
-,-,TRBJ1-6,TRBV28,TGTGCCAGCAGTTTATTCCCGGCAGAGAGCTCCTATAATTCACCCCTCCACTTT,CASSLFPAESSYNSPLHF
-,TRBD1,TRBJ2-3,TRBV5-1,TGCGCCAGCAGTATTGGGACAGGGAATCCAGATACGCAGTATTTT,CASSIGTGNPDTQYF
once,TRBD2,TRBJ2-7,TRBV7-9,TGTGCCAGCAGCTTTAGCGGGAGGGACGGCTCCTACGAGCAGTACTTC,CASSFSGRDGSYEQYF
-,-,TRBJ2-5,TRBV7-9,TGTGCCAGCAGCTCACGGGCCCAAGAGACCCAGTACTTC,CASSSRAQETQYF
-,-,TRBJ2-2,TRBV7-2,TGTGCCAGCAGCCGACCCAGGAGATTTAACACCGGGGAGCTGTTTTTT,CASSRPRRFNTGELFF
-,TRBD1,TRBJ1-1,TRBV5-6,TGTGCCAGCAGCTTGCCAGGGGGCCCCGATGAAGCTTTCTTT,CASSLPGGPDEAFF
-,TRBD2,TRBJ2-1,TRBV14,TGTGCCAGCAGCCCCCCGGGACTAGGAAGGTACAATGAGCAGTTCTTC,CASSPPGLGRYNEQFF
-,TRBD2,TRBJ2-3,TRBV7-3,TGTGCCAGCAGCGCGCTAGCGGGAGCTAGCACAGATACGCAGTATTTT,CASSALAGASTDTQYF
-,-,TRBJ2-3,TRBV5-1,TGCGCCAGCAGCTTGGGGGGATTAACAGATACGCAGTATTTT,CASSLGGLTDTQYF